The subject of this entry is one T cell receptor beta chain. There is no known antigen for this receptor. Within one base of it there is no much larger clone, and no base qualities were kept. To prepare the library, the immunoSEQ multiplex PCR assay was applied. The paper's data handling went like this. A statistical classification framework was built for diagnosing cytomegalovirus status from the catalog of TCR beta chain sequences. This is the immuneACCESS table as TCRdb keeps it, with only in-frame sequences that have V and J called. A part of the clones is gone; compared with another copy, unresolved V genes explain less than half, and the rest is unexplained. V and J calls and clone size follow that table, whereas D and trimming were derived from the DNA. In this sample the table shows under 350,000 clones, around 86% of which occur a single time. Jointly, the top ten make up approximately 1% of the sample.

Separate from the roughly 700-subject first cohort, the validation cohort of over 90 subjects was the group to which the donors belonged. The CDR3 covers 14 residues, taking in both the cysteine and the phenylalanine. The entry retains the CDR3 DNA only, 42 bases that are in frame from base 1. CDR1 and CDR2, looked up from the germline V gene, are SGDLS and YYNGEE. V was cut back by 4 bases and J by 3 bases, leaving a gap of 12 bases between them. These data come from a study of cytomegalovirus exposure and HLA in healthy donors (dated by TCRdb to about 2017). Turning to the overall study: According to a later analysis, the 120 or so validation repertoires were produced on the same platform as the roughly 700 repertoires of the first cohort. The study aimed to test whether cataloging public T cell receptors could reveal signatures of past pathogen exposure. Besides the first cohort of roughly 700 subjects, a separate validation cohort made up of 120 or so different subjects was used. High-throughput TCR immunosequencing, statistical association of individual TCRs with disease status, and machine learning were combined to predict cytomegalovirus infection status.

Study-wide conclusions, independent of this receptor: Three of the identified cytomegalovirus-associated TCR beta chains were confirmed in vitro to be specific for cytomegalovirus antigens. The authors suggested that the approach could potentially be generalized to other disease states and immunological phenotypes. In a later analysis, TCRs clustered in the first cohort were found to also tend to co-occur in the roughly 120 validation repertoires, with around 94% of cluster scores above 0. Cytomegalovirus status was reported to be diagnosed by the classifier with high specificity and sensitivity in both the original and validation cohorts. A later analysis had no HLA typing for the validation cohort, so co-occurrence there was scored across all 130 or so repertoires. The study gave a list of under 200 TCR beta chains associated with cytomegalovirus. Most TCR sequences were seen in very few donors, while some public TCRs were found in many individuals.

This sequence originates from a woman in her late teens or twenties in good health and CMV-seronegative. Sequences were obtained from PBMCs. The V and J genes are TRBV9 and TRBJ2-3; no D gene is confidently identified. For the CDR3, the sequence is CASSPPRRTDTQYF. The DNA reads TGTGCCAGCAGCCCCCCGCGGAGAACAGATACGCAGTATTTT.